Shown below are 2 T cell receptor beta chains from a single sample sequenced in a study of blood T cell repertoires in COVID-19. The protocol was immunoSEQ multiplex PCR, while the TCRdb copy is restricted to in-frame clones and leaves out a portion. This table holds 230,000 or so clones, approximately 85% found once. The sequencing input was PBMCs or T cells enriched from blood (not recorded which). The receptors derive from a woman in her fifties or sixties who had been exposed to COVID-19.

The gene calls are TRBV5-5 and TRBJ1-2, with a tentative D call TRBD1 (6 bases). CDR1 and CDR2 from the germline V gene are SGHKS and YYEKEE (reference sequence). V shed 4 bases and J shed 4 bases, with 20 bases lying between them. This CDR3 has 16 residues. The CDR3 region has the DNA TGTGCCAGCAGCCTAGGACAGACCTGGGGTGGCTATGGCTACACCTTC. It translates to CASSLGQTWGGYGYTF.

This chain joins TRBV4-1 and TRBJ2-3; D might be TRBD2 (6 bases). This CDR3 region has 15 residues. The V and J ends lost 3 bases and 4 bases respectively, with 14 bases between them. Germline V gene sequence: CDR1 MGHRA, CDR2 YSYEKL. The CDR3 DNA is TGCGCCAGCAGCCAGGGCTGGCCGGGGGCAGATACGCAGTATTTT. It encodes CASSQGWPGADTQYF.